The clone carrying this TCR beta chain has a single count. Caucasian adults residing in Nashville, Tennessee made up all the donors. These data come from a study of shared clonotypes between healthy human individuals. The V segment lost 1 base and the J segment 5 bases; nucleotides outside the gene matches: 2. The germline V gene has CDR1 SGHNT and CDR2 YENEEA. CDR3 length: 15 residues. The test was conducted at deep level. Across several immunoSEQ plates, the genomic DNA of each subset was split evenly. Profiling relied on immunoSEQ multiplex PCR, and the TCRdb table lists in-frame clones only, not all of them. The data hold 2 million to 2.5 million clones, with 93% observed a single time.

Sequencing was done on a sample of naive CD4+ T cells from PBMCs. Subset of the sample: CD45RA+ positively selected. V is TRBV11-3 and J is TRBJ2-3; 11 positions match TRBD2. This TCR was sampled from a young man in good health. Some clones in this sample may be carry-over from other donors' samples. CDR3 loop: CASSLAGLAGDTQYF. CDR3 in DNA: TGTGCCAGCAGCTTAGCCGGACTAGCGGGAGATACGCAGTATTTT.